The 29 T cell receptor beta chains given below trace back to one sample, sequenced in a study of T cell responses to AZD1222 COVID-19 vaccine. Sequencing was performed with immunoSEQ multiplex PCR; in TCRdb, only in-frame clones are kept and a portion is missing. Among under 100,000 clones listed, around nine tenths were seen once. The sequencing here drew on peripheral blood, taken on day 0 of AZD1222 vaccination. These receptors were collected from an adult in good health.

This sequence joins TRBV7-9 and TRBJ1-1, with TRBD1 matching over 7 bases. CDR3 size: 12 residues. Germline assignment: CDR1 SEHNR and CDR2 FQNEAQ (reference sequence). V shed 5 bases and J 7 bases; nucleotides not matched to a gene: 4. This CDR3 reads CASSPGGVEAFF. The CDR3 DNA reads TGTGCCAGCAGCCCAGGGGGAGTTGAAGCTTTCTTT.

This rearrangement joins TRBV28 to TRBJ1-2; no firm D call. Trimming took off 1 base at V and 6 bases at J, with 9 bases between the two ends. The CDR3 has 13 residues. CDR1 and CDR2 (germline): MDHEN, SYDVKM. CDR3 amino acids: CASSLYGPNGYTF. CDR3 bases: TGTGCCAGCAGTTTATATGGACCCAATGGCTACACCTTC.

The CDR3 nucleotides are TGTGCCAGCAGCCGGGACCCCAATGAGCAGTTCTTC. Encoded protein: CASSRDPNEQFF. This chain links TRBV6-5 with TRBJ2-1; D could derive from TRBD1 or TRBD2 (5 bases each). This CDR3 is built from 12 residues. V dropped 6 bases and J dropped 6 bases, with 9 bases sitting between them. Per the germline V gene, CDR1 is MNHEY and CDR2 is SVGAGI.

Here the CDR3 reads CASSPRTDTGELFF. The CDR3 nucleotides are TGTGCCAGCAGCCCTCGGACCGACACCGGGGAGCTGTTTTTT. This chain links TRBV3-1 (or the pseudogene TRBV3-2) with TRBJ2-2; no clear D gene. CDR1 LGHDT and CDR2 YNNKEL come from the germline V gene (reference sequence). The CDR3 has 14 residues. V was shortened by 4 bases and J by 3 bases, with 9 bases between the two germline ends.

This clone has just a few counts. The V and J genes are TRBV6-5 and TRBJ1-2; 7 bases line up with TRBD1. The trim removed 8 bases at V and 4 bases at J, leaving 10 bases unmatched. Germline assignment: CDR1 MNHEY and CDR2 SVGAGI. This CDR3 has 14 residues. CDR3 DNA: TGTGCCAGCCCTCCCCGGGACAGCCTCTATGGCTACACCTTC. Translated: CASPPRDSLYGYTF.

The chain carries TRBV5-4 and TRBJ1-2; unclear D gene. The germline gives CDR1 SGHNT, CDR2 YYREEE (reference sequence). V lost 0 bases and J lost 2, with 5 bases in between. This CDR3 contains 13 residues. This CDR3 reads CASSLGGNYGYTF. Written as DNA, the CDR3 is TGTGCCAGCAGCTTGGGCGGGAACTATGGCTACACCTTC.

This chain joins TRBV9 and TRBJ1-1, with 7 bases that match TRBD1. Germline V CDR1 and CDR2: SGDLS, YYNGEE. The CDR3 contains 15 residues. V was clipped by 2 bases and J by 1 base; unmatched bases: 5. This CDR3 reads CASSVSGTANTEAFF. The CDR3 region has the DNA TGTGCCAGCAGCGTTTCCGGGACAGCGAACACTGAAGCTTTCTTT.

The chain carries TRBV28 and TRBJ2-3; 10 bases map to TRBD1. The CDR3 spans 12 residues. Looked up from germline, CDR1 is MDHEN and CDR2 is SYDVKM. V was pared by 6 bases and J by 11 bases, with 5 bases of the junction left unmatched. CDR3 residues: CASRPRDRGQYF. The CDR3 DNA follows: TGTGCCAGCAGGCCGCGGGACAGGGGGCAGTATTTT.

V and J are TRBV5-4 and TRBJ1-1; TRBD1 agrees at 7 bases. The J segment lost 0 bases and the V segment lost 4 bases, leaving 9 bases of the junction unmatched. Germline V gives CDR1 SGHNT, CDR2 YYREEE (reference sequence). This CDR3 is 16 amino acids long. The DNA for the CDR3 is TGTGCCAGCAGCGAATCCGGGACAGTGATGAACACTGAAGCTTTCTTT. This encodes CASSESGTVMNTEAFF.

The chain uses TRBV30 and TRBJ2-7; D possibly matches TRBD1 or TRBD2 (5 bases each). V was shortened by 3 bases and J by 5 bases, with 20 bases between the two germline ends. This CDR3 is built from 15 residues. Germline lookup yields CDR1 GTSNPN and CDR2 SVGIG (reference sequence). This CDR3 reads CAWRLFTHGTHEQYF. In DNA form, the CDR3 reads TGTGCCTGGAGACTATTCACGCACGGGACCCACGAGCAGTACTTC.

The J gene is TRBJ2-5, the V gene TRBV9; D is uncertain. Germline V CDR1 and CDR2: SGDLS, YYNGEE. Deletions cut 4 bases from V and 5 bases from J, with 12 bases between. The CDR3 totals 13 residues. This chain's CDR3 is CASSYLPGETQYF. Here the CDR3 DNA reads TGTGCCAGCAGCTACTTACCCGGGGAGACCCAGTACTTC.

Regarding this clone: Since the CDR3 does not end with the conserved phenylalanine or tryptophan, this likely comes from a read error. The DNA is omitted, as the CDR3 cannot be located on it reliably, and the CDR3 follows TCRdb's listing. V and J are TRBV2 and TRBJ1-4; the D call TRBD1 from the table was never checked on the DNA. Germline V lookup: CDR1 SNHLY, CDR2 FYNNEI. Ends included, the CDR3 has 10 residues. The CDR3 sequence is CASSLDRALV.

The chain has TRBV5-6 and TRBJ1-2, with D uncertain. V shed 0 bases and J shed 4 bases, with 10 bases lying between them. The germline CDR1 and CDR2 sequences are SGHDT and YYEEEE. The CDR3 sequence is 14 residues long. DNA for the CDR3: TGTGCCAGCAGCTTGGTCGGCCTAGCCTATGGCTACACCTTC. It translates to CASSLVGLAYGYTF. The variable domain in full, completed from reference TRBV5-6 and TRBJ1-2, reads DAGVTQSPTHLIKTRGQQVTLRCSPKSGHDTVSWYQQALGQGPQFIFQYYEEEERQRGNFPDRFSGHQFPNYSSELNVNALLLGDSALYLCASSLVGLAYGYTFGSGTRLTVV.

The rearrangement uses TRBV4-3 and TRBJ2-3, with 12 bases fitting TRBD1. This CDR3 comprises 16 residues. Germline V gene lookup returns CDR1 LGHNA and CDR2 YSLEER. V was pared by 4 bases and J by 3 bases, with 5 bases of the junction left unmatched. The chain's CDR3 is CASSLGQGARTDTQYF. The CDR3 coding sequence is TGCGCCAGCAGCCTGGGACAGGGGGCGAGGACAGATACGCAGTATTTT.

The chain couples TRBV4-1 to TRBJ1-1; D not resolved. The CDR3 is 14 residues long. V lost 5 bases, J lost 1 base, and 11 bases lay in between. The germline gives CDR1 MGHRA, CDR2 YSYEKL. DNA for the CDR3: TGCGCCAGCAGCAGAGGTTTGGGGAACACTGAAGCTTTCTTT. Translation gives CASSRGLGNTEAFF.

This chain joins TRBV7-9 and TRBJ1-2, with D hard to call. This CDR3 region has 12 residues. V dropped 0 bases and J dropped 5 bases, with 4 bases sitting between them. Germline CDR1 and CDR2: SEHNR and FQNEAQ (reference sequence). CDR3 DNA sequence: TGTGCCAGCAGCTTAGCAGGTTATGGCTACACCTTC. This codes for CASSLAGYGYTF.

This clone was seen a handful of times. J is TRBJ1-3 and V is TRBV10-3, with a possible D match to TRBD1 (6 bases). V lost 6 bases to trimming and J lost 0 bases, with 15 bases between them. The CDR3 consists of 16 residues. Per germline, CDR1 ENHRY and CDR2 SYGVKD. The CDR3: CAIRDETGVSGNTIYF. CDR3 nucleotides: TGTGCCATCAGGGACGAGACAGGCGTCTCTGGAAACACCATATATTTT.

V usage is TRBV28 and J usage is TRBJ1-4, with unresolved D. The CDR3 is 11 amino acids. The V gene lost 3 bases and the J gene lost 7 bases, with 3 bases spanning the gap. CDR1 and CDR2 (germline): MDHEN, SYDVKM. Here the CDR3 reads CASSLFEKLFF. DNA of the CDR3: TGTGCCAGCAGTTTGTTTGAAAAACTGTTTTTT.

The chain uses TRBV5-1 and TRBJ1-4, with D perhaps matching TRBD1 (5 bases). CDR1 SGHRS and CDR2 YFSETQ come from the germline V gene. V was cut by 4 bases and J by 8 bases, with 18 bases left in between. The CDR3 spans 15 residues. In DNA form, the CDR3 reads TGCGCCAGCAGCGTCGCGGGGCAACTGGGGGAAAAACTGTTTTTT. Its protein product is CASSVAGQLGEKLFF. The full variable domain, with the rest looked up from reference TRBV5-1 and TRBJ1-4, is KAGVTQTPRYLIKTRGQQVTLSCSPISGHRSVSWYQQTPGQGLQFLFEYFSETQRNKGNFPGRFSGRQFSNSRSEMNVSTLELGDSALYLCASSVAGQLGEKLFFGSGTQLSVL.

This sequence joins TRBV29-1 and TRBJ1-2; 8 positions match TRBD1. This CDR3 spans 12 amino acids. Germline trimming cut 4 bases from V and 7 bases from J; bases unmatched to any gene: 5. In germline, CDR1 is SQVTM, CDR2 ANQGSEA. CDR3 nucleotide sequence: TGCAGCGTTGGACAGGGGCTCGGTGGCTACACCTTC. Its translation is CSVGQGLGGYTF.

This clone was counted a single time. This sequence joins TRBV28 and TRBJ2-7; perhaps D is TRBD1 or TRBD2 (5 bases each). CDR1 MDHEN and CDR2 SYDVKM come from the germline V gene. With 6 bases removed from V and 2 bases from J, the gap between germline ends came to 14 bases. The CDR3 sequence is 14 residues long. CDR3 coding DNA: TGTGCCAGCAGCTCGGGACGGATCGCCTACGAGCAGTACTTC. It specifies CASSSGRIAYEQYF.

This chain joins TRBV28 and TRBJ2-3, with D tentatively TRBD1 (8 bases). V gave up 8 bases and J gave up 2 bases, with 17 bases separating them. This CDR3 is built from 15 residues. Germline V gives CDR1 MDHEN, CDR2 SYDVKM. In DNA form, the CDR3 reads TGTGCCAGCGGGATACAGGGGGGGCACACAGATACGCAGTATTTT. It is translated as CASGIQGGHTDTQYF.

This chain joins TRBV5-4 and TRBJ1-1; D gene unclear. Germline assignment: CDR1 SGHNT and CDR2 YYREEE (reference sequence). The CDR3 is made up of 15 amino acids. V dropped 0 bases and J dropped 4 bases, with 13 bases sitting between them. In DNA, the CDR3 is TGTGCCAGCAGCTTGGCCGCATCGGGGTTCACTGAAGCTTTCTTT. Translated, it gives CASSLAASGFTEAFF.

The rearrangement links TRBV5-5 to TRBJ2-6; D possibly corresponds to TRBD2 (6 bases). The CDR3 has 17 residues. Germline CDR1 reads SGHKS; CDR2 reads YYEKEE (reference sequence). V lost 4 bases and J lost 0, with 14 bases in between. DNA of the CDR3: TGTGCCAGCAGCCAAGGGGTGGAGGGCTCTGGGGCCAACGTCCTGACTTTC. Translation gives CASSQGVEGSGANVLTF.

This chain joins TRBV6-5 and TRBJ1-3; tentatively, D is TRBD1 (5 bases). V lost 8 bases to trimming and J lost 7 bases, with 15 bases between them. Germline CDR1 reads MNHEY; CDR2 reads SVGAGI. The CDR3 runs to 13 residues. The DNA for the CDR3 is TGTGCCAGCCGGCCGCAGGGAGGGAACACCATATATTTT. It specifies CASRPQGGNTIYF.

This chain connects TRBV2 to TRBJ2-7; TRBD1 agrees at 8 bases. Unmatched junction bases numbered 8, after V lost 8 bases and J lost 2 bases. CDR3 length: 14 amino acids. In germline, CDR1 is SNHLY, CDR2 FYNNEI. The CDR3 DNA is TGTGCCAGCCTTTATTGGACAGGGCCCTACGAGCAGTACTTC. It encodes CASLYWTGPYEQYF.

This clone was recorded once. This rearrangement joins TRBV12-3 or TRBV12-4 to TRBJ1-2; D perhaps matches TRBD1 (6 bases). The V end was cut by 6 bases, the J end by 8 bases, with 16 bases between. The CDR3 has 13 amino acids. CDR3 sequence (DNA): TGTGCCAGCAGCGCCACAGGGTTAAGGGGCTACACCTTC. It specifies CASSATGLRGYTF.

The gene calls are TRBV27 and TRBJ2-7, with 7 bases that match TRBD1. V lost 8 bases to trimming and J lost 3 bases; unmatched junction nucleotides: 10. CDR1 is MNHEY, CDR2 SMNVEV, per germline (reference sequence). This CDR3 comprises 14 residues. CDR3 coding DNA: TGTGCCAGCCGGAAACTCCCAGGGGGCTACGAGCAGTACTTC. Its protein product is CASRKLPGGYEQYF.

The V call is TRBV5-1, the J call TRBJ1-1; D perhaps matches TRBD1 (6 bases). Per germline, CDR1 SGHRS and CDR2 YFSETQ. V was clipped by 3 bases and J by 0 bases, with 9 bases between them. The CDR3 contains 14 residues. CDR3 sequence: CASSWQGMNTEAFF. In nucleotides, the CDR3 is TGCGCCAGCAGCTGGCAGGGGATGAACACTGAAGCTTTCTTT.